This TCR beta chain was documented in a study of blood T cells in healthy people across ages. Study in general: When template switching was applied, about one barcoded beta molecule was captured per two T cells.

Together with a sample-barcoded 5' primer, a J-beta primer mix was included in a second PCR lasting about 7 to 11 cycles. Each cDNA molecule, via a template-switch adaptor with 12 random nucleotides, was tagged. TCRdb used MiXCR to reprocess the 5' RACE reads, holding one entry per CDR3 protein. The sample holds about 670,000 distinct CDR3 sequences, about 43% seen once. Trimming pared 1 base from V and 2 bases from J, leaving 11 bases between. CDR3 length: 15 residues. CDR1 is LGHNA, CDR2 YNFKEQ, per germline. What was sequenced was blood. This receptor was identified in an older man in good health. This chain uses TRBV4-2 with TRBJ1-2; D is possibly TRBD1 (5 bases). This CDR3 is CASSQGPDRNYGYTF. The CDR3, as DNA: TGTGCCAGCAGCCAAGGTCCCGACAGAAACTATGGCTACACCTTC.